Reported below is one T cell receptor (beta chain). The antigen remains unidentified. The data derive from a study of T-cell memory formation after mild COVID-19. In the study overall: In these data, TCR clusters were largely donor specific. Study observations and caveats: Among clones peaking at day 37 in the second wave, SARS-CoV-2 specificity remained unconfirmed.

V shed 2 bases and J shed 7 bases, with 11 bases lying between them. The CDR3 runs 13 residues. TCRdb redid the calling of the 5' RACE reads with MiXCR, one entry per CDR3 protein. The sample contains some 320,000 distinct CDR3 sequences, around an eighth of which appear only once. The chain links TRBV12-3 or TRBV12-4 to TRBJ1-1, with D tentatively TRBD1 (5 bases). Sequenced input: PBMCs or a T cell subset sorted from them (not recorded which). This clonotype was sampled from a man aged 18 to 30 who had mild COVID-19 (a few samples of this study predate the infection). Cell type and time point are not known. CDR3 protein: CASSLRGGVEAFF. The DNA of the CDR3 is TGTGCCAGCAGTTTAAGGGGTGGGGTTGAAGCTTTCTTT.